A selection of T cell receptor beta chains follows, all from one sample in a study of early T cells in non-severe SARS-CoV-2 infection. A single record per CDR3 protein comes from TCRdb applying MiXCR to the 5' RACE reads. Of fewer than 85,000 distinct CDR3 sequences listed, 10% to 12% are singletons. This sample comprised whole blood, obtained at baseline. All receptors come from an adult who was a healthcare worker with PCR-confirmed SARS-CoV-2 infection or an uninfected control (not recorded which). CDR3s leave out the opening cysteine and the closing phenylalanine or tryptophan. A row's size may be missing; if present it is once, few, many or a size class.

abundance	v_gene	j_gene	CDR3aa
many	TRBV12-3/TRBV12-4	TRBJ1-1	ASSQGTGRTEAF
.	TRBV7-2	TRBJ1-1	ASSFSGGDTEAF
few	TRBV11-2	TRBJ2-3	ASSLARDYPSTDTQY
many	TRBV12-5	TRBJ2-4	ASGSDPATVYSKNIQY
few	TRBV5-1	TRBJ2-1	ASSRLGLAENEQF
.	TRBV29-1	TRBJ2-2	SVGVAGELF
many	TRBV28	TRBJ1-4	ASSNHRAGNEKLF
.	TRBV12-3/TRBV12-4	TRBJ1-1	ATQGGSEAF
.	TRBV6-6	TRBJ1-2	ASSYSDRVHYGYT
.	TRBV5-1	TRBJ1-1	ASSPTGSDTEAF
few	TRBV5-1	TRBJ1-1	ASSLAGRVNTEAF
many	TRBV2	TRBJ1-6	ASSYAGTGNKPPLH
many	TRBV7-9	TRBJ1-6	ASSRDSHNSPLH
.	TRBV6-1	TRBJ2-1	ASSWSSGLIGNEQF
few	TRBV11-2	TRBJ2-2	ASSLSGELF
.	TRBV15	TRBJ1-2	ATSRAGGKYGYT
many	TRBV29-1	TRBJ1-4	SVETVEKLF
many	TRBV20-1	TRBJ2-5	SARDHWSGVRETQY
.	TRBV21-1	TRBJ2-2	ASSKVSGDDSGELF
.	TRBV6-5	TRBJ1-1	ASSRPPDRDTEAF
.	TRBV30	TRBJ1-1	AWAPGGASGTEAF
many	TRBV7-2	TRBJ2-1	ASSLAFSGGVNEQF
few	TRBV7-8	TRBJ2-1	ASSPPGWPYNEQF
.	TRBV7-8	TRBJ1-5	ASSLLLSGQVNQPQH
many	TRBV5-1	TRBJ2-2	ASSSGLVNTGELF
few	TRBV5-1	TRBJ2-3	ASSGPGPSTDTQY